The text below deals with one T cell receptor beta chain. These data come from a study of blood T cell repertoires in COVID-19. Study as a whole: COVID-19 samples from acute and convalescent phases originated in the United States, Italy and Spain.

Data came from immunoSEQ multiplex PCR; TCRdb stores just in-frame clones and leaves some out. The profile shows 250,000 to 400,000 clones, roughly 90% of them singletons. Patients at the Seattle site were enrolled during active infection and followed longitudinally. Germline values: CDR1 SGHNT, CDR2 YYREEE (reference sequence). The J segment lost 2 bases and the V segment lost 4 bases, leaving 5 bases of the junction unmatched. The CDR3 sequence is 14 residues long. The rearrangement joins TRBV5-4 to TRBJ2-5, with TRBD2 matching 7 bases. The sample was peripheral blood. This receptor was taken from a woman aged 25 to 39 with COVID-19, enrolled during active disease. In DNA form, the CDR3 reads TGTGCCAGCAGCCGCGGACTAGATCAAGAGACCCAGTACTTC. Translating it yields CASSRGLDQETQYF.